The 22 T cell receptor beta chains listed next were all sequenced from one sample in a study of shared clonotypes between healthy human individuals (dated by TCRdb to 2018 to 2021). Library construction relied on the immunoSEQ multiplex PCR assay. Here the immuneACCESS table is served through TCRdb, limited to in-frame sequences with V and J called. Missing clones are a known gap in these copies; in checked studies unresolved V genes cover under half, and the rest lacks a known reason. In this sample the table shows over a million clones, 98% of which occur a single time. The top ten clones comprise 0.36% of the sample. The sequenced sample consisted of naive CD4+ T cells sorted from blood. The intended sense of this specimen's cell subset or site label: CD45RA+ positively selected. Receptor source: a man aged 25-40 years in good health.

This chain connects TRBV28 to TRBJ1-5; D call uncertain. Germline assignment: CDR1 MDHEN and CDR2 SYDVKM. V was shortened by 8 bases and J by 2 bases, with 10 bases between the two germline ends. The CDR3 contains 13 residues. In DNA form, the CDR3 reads TGTGCCAGCGGTCCTGCTCGCAATCAGCCCCAGCATTTT. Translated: CASGPARNQPQHF.

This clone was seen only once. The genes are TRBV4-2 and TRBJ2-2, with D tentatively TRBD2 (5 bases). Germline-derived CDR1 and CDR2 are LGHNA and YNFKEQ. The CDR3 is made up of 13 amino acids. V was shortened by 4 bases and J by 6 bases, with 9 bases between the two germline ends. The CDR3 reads CASSLFGAGELFF. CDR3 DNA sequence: TGTGCCAGCAGCCTCTTCGGGGCCGGGGAGCTGTTTTTT.

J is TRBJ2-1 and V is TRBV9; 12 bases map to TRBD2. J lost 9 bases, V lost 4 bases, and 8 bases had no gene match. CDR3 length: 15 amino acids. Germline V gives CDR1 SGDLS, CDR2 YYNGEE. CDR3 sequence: CASSQTSGSGGEQFF. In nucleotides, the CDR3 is TGTGCCAGCAGCCAGACTAGCGGGAGTGGCGGTGAGCAGTTCTTC.

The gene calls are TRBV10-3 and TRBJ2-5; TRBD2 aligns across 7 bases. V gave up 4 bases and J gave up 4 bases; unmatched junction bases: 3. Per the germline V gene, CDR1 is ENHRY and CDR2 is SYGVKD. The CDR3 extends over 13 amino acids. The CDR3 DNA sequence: TGTGCCATCAGTGCCGGGAGGACAGAGACCCAGTACTTC. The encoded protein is CAISAGRTETQYF.

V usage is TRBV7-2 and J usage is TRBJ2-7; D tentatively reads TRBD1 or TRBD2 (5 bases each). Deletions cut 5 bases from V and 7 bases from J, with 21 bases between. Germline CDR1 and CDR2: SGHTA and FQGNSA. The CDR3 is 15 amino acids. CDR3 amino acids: CASSPQPGAHGEQYF. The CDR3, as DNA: TGTGCCAGCAGCCCGCAACCCGGGGCCCACGGGGAGCAGTACTTC.

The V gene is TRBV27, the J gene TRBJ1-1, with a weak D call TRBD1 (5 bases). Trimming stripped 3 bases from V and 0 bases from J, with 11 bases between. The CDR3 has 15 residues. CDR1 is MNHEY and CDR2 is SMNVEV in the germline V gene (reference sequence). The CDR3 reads CASSLDIGLNTEAFF. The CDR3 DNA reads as TGTGCCAGCAGTTTGGACATAGGCCTGAACACTGAAGCTTTCTTT.

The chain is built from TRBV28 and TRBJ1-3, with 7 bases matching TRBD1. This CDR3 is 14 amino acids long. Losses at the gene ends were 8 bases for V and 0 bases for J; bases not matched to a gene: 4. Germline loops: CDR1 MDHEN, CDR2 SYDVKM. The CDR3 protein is CASPQGSSGNTIYF. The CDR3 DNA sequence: TGTGCCAGCCCACAGGGGTCCTCTGGAAACACCATATATTTT.

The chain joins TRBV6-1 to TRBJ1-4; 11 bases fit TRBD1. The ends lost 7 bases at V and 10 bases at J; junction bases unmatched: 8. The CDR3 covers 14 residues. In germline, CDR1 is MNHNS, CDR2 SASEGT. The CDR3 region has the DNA TGTGCCAGCACTATGGACAGGGGGCTCGCAAAACTGTTTTTT. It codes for CASTMDRGLAKLFF.

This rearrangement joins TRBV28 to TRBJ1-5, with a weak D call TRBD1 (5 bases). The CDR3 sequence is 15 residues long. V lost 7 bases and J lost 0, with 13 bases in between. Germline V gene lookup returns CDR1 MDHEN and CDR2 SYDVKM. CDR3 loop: CASTFPGTSNQPQHF. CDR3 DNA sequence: TGTGCCAGCACCTTCCCCGGGACTAGCAATCAGCCCCAGCATTTT.

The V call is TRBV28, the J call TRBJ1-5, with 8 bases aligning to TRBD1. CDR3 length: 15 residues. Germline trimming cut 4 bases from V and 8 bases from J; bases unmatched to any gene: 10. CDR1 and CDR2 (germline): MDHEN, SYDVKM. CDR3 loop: CASSSPGQGGEPQHF. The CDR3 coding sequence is TGTGCCAGCAGTTCGCCTGGACAGGGTGGGGAGCCCCAGCATTTT.

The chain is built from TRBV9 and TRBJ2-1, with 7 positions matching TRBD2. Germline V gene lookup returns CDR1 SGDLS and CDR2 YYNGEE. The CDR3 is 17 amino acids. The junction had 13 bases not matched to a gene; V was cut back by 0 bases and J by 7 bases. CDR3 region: CASSVDPLSGIQNEQFF. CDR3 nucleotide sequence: TGTGCCAGCAGCGTAGACCCCCTGAGCGGGATTCAAAATGAGCAGTTCTTC.

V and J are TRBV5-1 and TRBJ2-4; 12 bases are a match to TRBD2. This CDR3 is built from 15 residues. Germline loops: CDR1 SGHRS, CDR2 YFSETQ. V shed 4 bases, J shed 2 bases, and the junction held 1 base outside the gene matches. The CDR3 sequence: CASSLAGGSKNIQYF. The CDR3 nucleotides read TGCGCCAGCAGCCTAGCGGGAGGGTCCAAAAACATTCAGTACTTC.

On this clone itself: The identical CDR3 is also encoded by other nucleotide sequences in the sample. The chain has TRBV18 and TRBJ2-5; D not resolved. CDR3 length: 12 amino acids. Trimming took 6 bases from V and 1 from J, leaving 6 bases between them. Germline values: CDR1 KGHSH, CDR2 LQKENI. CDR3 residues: CASSPTQETQYF. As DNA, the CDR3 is TGTGCCAGCTCCCCTACCCAAGAGACCCAGTACTTC.

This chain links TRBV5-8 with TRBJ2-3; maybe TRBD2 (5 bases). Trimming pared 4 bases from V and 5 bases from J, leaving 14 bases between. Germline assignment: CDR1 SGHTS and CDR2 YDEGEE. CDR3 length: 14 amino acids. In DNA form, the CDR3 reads TGTGCCAGCAGCCTACATAGGGCGGGAGATACGCAGTATTTT. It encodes CASSLHRAGDTQYF.

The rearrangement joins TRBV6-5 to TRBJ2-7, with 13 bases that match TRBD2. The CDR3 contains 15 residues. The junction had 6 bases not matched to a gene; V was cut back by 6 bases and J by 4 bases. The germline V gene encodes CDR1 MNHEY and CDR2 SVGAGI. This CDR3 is CASRGGLAGVYEQYF. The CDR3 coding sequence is TGTGCCAGCAGAGGCGGACTAGCGGGAGTTTACGAGCAGTACTTC.

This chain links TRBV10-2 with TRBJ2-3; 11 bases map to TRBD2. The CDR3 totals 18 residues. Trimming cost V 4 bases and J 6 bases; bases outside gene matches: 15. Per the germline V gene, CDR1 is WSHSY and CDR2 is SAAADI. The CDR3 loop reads CASSGRRRLAGRGDTQYF. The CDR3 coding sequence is TGCGCCAGCAGTGGCCGTCGGAGACTAGCGGGAAGAGGGGATACGCAGTATTTT.

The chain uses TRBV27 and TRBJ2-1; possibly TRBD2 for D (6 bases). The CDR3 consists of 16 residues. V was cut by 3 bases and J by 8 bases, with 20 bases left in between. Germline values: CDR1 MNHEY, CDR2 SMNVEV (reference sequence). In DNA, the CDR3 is TGTGCCAGCAGTTTTATAAGACTAGTACCTGTCCATGAGCAGTTCTTC. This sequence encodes CASSFIRLVPVHEQFF.

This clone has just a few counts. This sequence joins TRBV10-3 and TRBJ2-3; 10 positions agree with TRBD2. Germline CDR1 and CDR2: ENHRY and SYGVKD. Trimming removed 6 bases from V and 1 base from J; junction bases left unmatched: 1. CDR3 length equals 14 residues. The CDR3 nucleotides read TGTGCCATCAGGGGGACTAGCGGCACAGATACGCAGTATTTT. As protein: CAIRGTSGTDTQYF.

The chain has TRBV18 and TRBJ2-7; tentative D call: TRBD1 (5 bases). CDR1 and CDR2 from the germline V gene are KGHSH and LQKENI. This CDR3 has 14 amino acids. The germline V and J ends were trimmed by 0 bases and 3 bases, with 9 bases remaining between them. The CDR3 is CASSPPREGYEQYF. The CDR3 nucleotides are TGTGCCAGCTCACCACCCAGGGAAGGCTACGAGCAGTACTTC.

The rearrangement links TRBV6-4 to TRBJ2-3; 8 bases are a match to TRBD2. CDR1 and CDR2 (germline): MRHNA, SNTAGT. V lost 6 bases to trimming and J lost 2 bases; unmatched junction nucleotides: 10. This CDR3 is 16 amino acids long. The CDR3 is CASSSTAGGYTDTQYF. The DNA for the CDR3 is TGTGCCAGCAGCTCGACGGCGGGAGGTTACACAGATACGCAGTATTTT.

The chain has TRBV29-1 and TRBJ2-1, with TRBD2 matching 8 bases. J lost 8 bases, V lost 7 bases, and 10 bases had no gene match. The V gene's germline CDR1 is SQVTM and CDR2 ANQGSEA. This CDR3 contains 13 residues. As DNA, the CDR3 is TGCAGCGGGGGACTAGGGGTTGGGGATGAGCAGTTCTTC. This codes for CSGGLGVGDEQFF.

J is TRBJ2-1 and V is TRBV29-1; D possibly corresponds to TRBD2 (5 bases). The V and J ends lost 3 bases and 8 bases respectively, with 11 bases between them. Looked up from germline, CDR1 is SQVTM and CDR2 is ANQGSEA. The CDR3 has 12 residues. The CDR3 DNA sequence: TGCAGCGTTGATGGGAGTAGCGATGAGCAGTTCTTC. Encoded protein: CSVDGSSDEQFF.